These 5 T cell receptor beta chains were sequenced from one sample in a study of OX40 agonist ivuxolimab in advanced cancers. Libraries were constructed by the immunoSEQ multiplex PCR assay. The immuneACCESS repertoire file appears here via TCRdb, limited to in-frame rearrangements. These files lack a portion of the clones; in checked studies, under half of the deficit traces to unresolved V genes, and the cause of the others is not known. The sample table contains around 16,000 clones; only one count was recorded for 65% to 90% of them. Of the sample, 3.5% to 4% is held by the ten largest clones. Material: CD4+ or CD8+ T cells sorted from blood, obtained in a trial of the OX40 agonist ivuxolimab. Receptors originate from an adult with an advanced solid tumor such as melanoma, head and neck, liver or kidney cancer.

This rearrangement joins TRBV7-9 to TRBJ1-2, with TRBD1 as a possible D gene (5 bases). Per germline, CDR1 SEHNR and CDR2 FQNEAQ (reference sequence). V gave up 1 base and J gave up 7 bases, with 10 bases separating them. The CDR3 is made up of 13 amino acids. CDR3 in DNA: TGTGCCAGCAGCTTAGGCCAGGGTGGTGGCTACACCTTC. As protein: CASSLGQGGGYTF.

The chain couples TRBV5-4 to TRBJ2-7; 7 bases map to TRBD1. CDR1 is SGHNT and CDR2 is YYREEE in the germline V gene (reference sequence). The CDR3 is made up of 13 amino acids. The V and J ends lost 4 bases and 5 bases, in that order; junction bases with no gene match: 6. CDR3 DNA: TGTGCCAGCAGCAGGGGACAGTCTGACGAGCAGTACTTC. It yields the protein CASSRGQSDEQYF.

The chain links TRBV4-1 to TRBJ2-3, with D unclear. Germline V gene lookup returns CDR1 MGHRA and CDR2 YSYEKL. Trimming stripped 0 bases from V and 7 bases from J, with 5 bases between. The CDR3 consists of 12 residues. The CDR3 here is CASSQDSNTQYF. The DNA for the CDR3 is TGCGCCAGCAGCCAAGATAGTAATACGCAGTATTTT.

The chain uses TRBV28 and TRBJ2-5; 8 bases match TRBD2. Trimming took 10 bases from V and 11 from J; bases not matched to a gene: 18. The germline V gene has CDR1 MDHEN and CDR2 SYDVKM. This CDR3 region has 14 residues. The chain's CDR3 is CATTLVRREGEQYF. CDR3 DNA: TGTGCCACTACCCTGGTACGACGGGAGGGAGAGCAGTACTTC.

The chain carries TRBV19 and TRBJ2-1; unclear D gene. Per germline, CDR1 LNHDA and CDR2 SQIVND (reference sequence). The CDR3 length is 12 residues. Trimming removed 3 bases from V and 13 bases from J, with 13 bases in between. In DNA form, the CDR3 reads TGTGCCAGTAGTATTACCGGCGCCCTCCAGTTCTTC. This encodes CASSITGALQFF.